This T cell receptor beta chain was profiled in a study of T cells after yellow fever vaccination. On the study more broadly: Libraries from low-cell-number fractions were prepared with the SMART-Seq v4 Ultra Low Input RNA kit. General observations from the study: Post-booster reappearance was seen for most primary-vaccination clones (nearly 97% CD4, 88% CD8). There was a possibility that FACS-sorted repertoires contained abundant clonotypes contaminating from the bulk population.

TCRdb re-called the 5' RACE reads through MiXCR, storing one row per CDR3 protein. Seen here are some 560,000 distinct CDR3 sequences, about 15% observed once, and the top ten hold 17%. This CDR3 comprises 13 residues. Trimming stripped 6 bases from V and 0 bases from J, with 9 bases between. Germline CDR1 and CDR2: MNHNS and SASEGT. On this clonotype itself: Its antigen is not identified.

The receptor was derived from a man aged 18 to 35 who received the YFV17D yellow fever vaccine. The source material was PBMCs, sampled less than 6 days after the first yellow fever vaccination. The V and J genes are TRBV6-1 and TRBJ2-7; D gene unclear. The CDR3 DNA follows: TGTGCCAGCAGCAAGGTCTACTCCTACGAGCAGTACTTC. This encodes CASSKVYSYEQYF.